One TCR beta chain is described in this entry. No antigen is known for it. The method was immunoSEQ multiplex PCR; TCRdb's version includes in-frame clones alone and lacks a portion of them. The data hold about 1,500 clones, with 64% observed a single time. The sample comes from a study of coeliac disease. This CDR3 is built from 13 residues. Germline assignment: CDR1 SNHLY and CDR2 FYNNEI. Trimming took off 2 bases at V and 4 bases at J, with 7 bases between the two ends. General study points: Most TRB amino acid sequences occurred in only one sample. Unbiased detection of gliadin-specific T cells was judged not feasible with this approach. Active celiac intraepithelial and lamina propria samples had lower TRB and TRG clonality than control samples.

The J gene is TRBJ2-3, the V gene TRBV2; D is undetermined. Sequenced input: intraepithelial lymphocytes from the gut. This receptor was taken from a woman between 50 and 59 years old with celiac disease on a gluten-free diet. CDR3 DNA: TGTGCCAGCAGTGAACTAGGCCCAGATACGCAGTATTTT. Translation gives CASSELGPDTQYF. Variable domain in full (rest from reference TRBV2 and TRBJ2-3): EPEVTQTPSHQVTQMGQEVILRCVPISNHLYFYWYRQILGQKVEFLVSFYNNEISEKSEIFDDQFSVERPDGSNFTLKIRSTKLEDSAMYFCASSELGPDTQYFGPGTRLTVL.